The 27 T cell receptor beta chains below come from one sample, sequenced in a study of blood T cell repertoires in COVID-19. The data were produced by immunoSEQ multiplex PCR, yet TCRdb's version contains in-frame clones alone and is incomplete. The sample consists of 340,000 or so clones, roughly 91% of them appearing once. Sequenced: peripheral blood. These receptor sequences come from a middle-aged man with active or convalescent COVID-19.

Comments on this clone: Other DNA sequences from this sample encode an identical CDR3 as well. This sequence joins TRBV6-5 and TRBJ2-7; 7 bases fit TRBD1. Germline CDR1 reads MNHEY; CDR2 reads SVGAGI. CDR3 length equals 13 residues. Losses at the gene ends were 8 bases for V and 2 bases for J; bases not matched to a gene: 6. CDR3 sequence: CASSRDRPYEQYF. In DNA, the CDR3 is TGTGCCAGCTCAAGGGACAGACCCTACGAGCAGTACTTC.

Here the CDR3 DNA reads TGTGCCATCAGGGGACACACGGATAGCAATCAGCCCCAGCATTTT. It codes for CAIRGHTDSNQPQHF. The chain is built from TRBV10-3 and TRBJ1-5, with D possibly TRBD1 on 6 matching bases. The germline CDR1 and CDR2 sequences are ENHRY and SYGVKD. The CDR3 contains 15 residues. Trimming took off 6 bases at V and 0 bases at J, with 12 bases between the two ends.

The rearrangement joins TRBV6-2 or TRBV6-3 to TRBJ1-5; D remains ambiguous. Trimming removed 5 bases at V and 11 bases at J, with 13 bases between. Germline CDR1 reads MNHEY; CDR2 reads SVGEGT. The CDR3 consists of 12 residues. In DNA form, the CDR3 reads TGTGCCAGCAGTATGGCAGTTCTGGCCCAGCATTTT. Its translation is CASSMAVLAQHF.

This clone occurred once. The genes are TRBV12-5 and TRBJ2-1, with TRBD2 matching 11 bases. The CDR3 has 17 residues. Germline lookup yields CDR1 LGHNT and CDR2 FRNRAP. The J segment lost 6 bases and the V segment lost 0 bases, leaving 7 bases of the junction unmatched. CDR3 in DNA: TGTGCTAGTGGTTTGGTACTAGCGGGAGAGTTTCCCAATGAGCAGTTCTTC. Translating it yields CASGLVLAGEFPNEQFF.

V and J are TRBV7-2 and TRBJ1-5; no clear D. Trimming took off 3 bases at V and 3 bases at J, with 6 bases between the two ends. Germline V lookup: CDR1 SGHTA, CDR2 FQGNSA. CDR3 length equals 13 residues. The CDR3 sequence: CASSLRNNQPQHF. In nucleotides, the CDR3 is TGTGCCAGCAGCTTGCGGAACAATCAGCCCCAGCATTTT. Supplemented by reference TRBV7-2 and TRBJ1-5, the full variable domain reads GAGVSQSPSNKVTEKGKDVELRCDPISGHTALYWYRQSLGQGLEFLIYFQGNSAPDKSGLPSDRFSAERTGGSVSTLTIQRTQQEDSAVYLCASSLRNNQPQHFGDGTRLSIL.

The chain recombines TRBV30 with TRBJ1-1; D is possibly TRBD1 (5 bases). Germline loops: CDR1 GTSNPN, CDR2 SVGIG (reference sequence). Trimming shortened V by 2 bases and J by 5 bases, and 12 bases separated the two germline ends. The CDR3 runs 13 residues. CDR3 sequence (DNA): TGTGCCTGGAGTTATGGGGGGGGGACTGAAGCTTTCTTT. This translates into CAWSYGGGTEAFF.

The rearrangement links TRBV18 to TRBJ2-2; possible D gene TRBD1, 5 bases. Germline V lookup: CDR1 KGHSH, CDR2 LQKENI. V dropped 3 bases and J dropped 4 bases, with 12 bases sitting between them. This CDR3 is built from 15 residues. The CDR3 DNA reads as TGTGCCAGCTCACCGTCACAGGAATCCACCGGGGAGCTGTTTTTT. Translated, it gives CASSPSQESTGELFF.

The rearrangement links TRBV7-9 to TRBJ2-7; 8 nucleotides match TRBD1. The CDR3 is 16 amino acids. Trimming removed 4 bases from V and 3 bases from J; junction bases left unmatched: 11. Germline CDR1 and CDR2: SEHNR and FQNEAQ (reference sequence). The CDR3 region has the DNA TGTGCCAGCAGCTGGATCCCGGGACAGGAGGACTACGAGCAGTACTTC. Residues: CASSWIPGQEDYEQYF.

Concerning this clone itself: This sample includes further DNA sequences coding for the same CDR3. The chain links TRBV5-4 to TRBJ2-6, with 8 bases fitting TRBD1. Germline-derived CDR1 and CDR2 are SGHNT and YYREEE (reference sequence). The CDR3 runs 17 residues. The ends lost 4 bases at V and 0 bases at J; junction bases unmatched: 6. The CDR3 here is CASSTGQGPSGANVLTF. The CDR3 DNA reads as TGTGCCAGCAGCACTGGACAGGGTCCCTCTGGGGCCAACGTCCTGACTTTC.

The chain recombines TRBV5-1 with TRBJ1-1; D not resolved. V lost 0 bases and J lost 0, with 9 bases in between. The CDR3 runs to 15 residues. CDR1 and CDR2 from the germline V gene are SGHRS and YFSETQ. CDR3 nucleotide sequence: TGCGCCAGCAGCTTGGTAGCGGGAATGAACACTGAAGCTTTCTTT. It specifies CASSLVAGMNTEAFF. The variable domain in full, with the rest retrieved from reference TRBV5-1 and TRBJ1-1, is KAGVTQTPRYLIKTRGQQVTLSCSPISGHRSVSWYQQTPGQGLQFLFEYFSETQRNKGNFPGRFSGRQFSNSRSEMNVSTLELGDSALYLCASSLVAGMNTEAFFGQGTRLTVV.

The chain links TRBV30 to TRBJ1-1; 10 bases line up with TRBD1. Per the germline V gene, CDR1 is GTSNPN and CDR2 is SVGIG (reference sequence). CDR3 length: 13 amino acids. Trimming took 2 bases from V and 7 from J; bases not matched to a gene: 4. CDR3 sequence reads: CAWSTGTGVEAFF. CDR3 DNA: TGTGCCTGGAGTACCGGGACAGGGGTTGAAGCTTTCTTT. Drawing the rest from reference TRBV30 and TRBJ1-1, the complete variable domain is SQTIHQWPATLVQPVGSPLSLECTVEGTSNPNLYWYRQAAGRGLQLLFYSVGIGQISSEVPQNLSASRPQDRQFILSSKKLLLSDSGFYLCAWSTGTGVEAFFGQGTRLTVV.

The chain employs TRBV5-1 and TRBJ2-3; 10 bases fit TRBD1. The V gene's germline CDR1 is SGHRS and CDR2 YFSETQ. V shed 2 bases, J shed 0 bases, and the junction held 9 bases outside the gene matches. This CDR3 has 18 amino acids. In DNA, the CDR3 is TGCGCCAGCAGCTTTGGGACAGGGGCTATTCTTAGCACAGATACGCAGTATTTT. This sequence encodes CASSFGTGAILSTDTQYF. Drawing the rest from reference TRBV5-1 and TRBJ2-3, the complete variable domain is KAGVTQTPRYLIKTRGQQVTLSCSPISGHRSVSWYQQTPGQGLQFLFEYFSETQRNKGNFPGRFSGRQFSNSRSEMNVSTLELGDSALYLCASSFGTGAILSTDTQYFGPGTRLTVL.

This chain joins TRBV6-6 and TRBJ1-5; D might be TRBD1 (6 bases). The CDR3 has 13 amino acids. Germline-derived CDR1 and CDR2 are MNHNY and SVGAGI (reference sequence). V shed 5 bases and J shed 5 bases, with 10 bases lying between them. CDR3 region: CASSRGPDQPQHF. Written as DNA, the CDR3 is TGTGCCAGCAGTCGGGGGCCCGATCAGCCCCAGCATTTT.

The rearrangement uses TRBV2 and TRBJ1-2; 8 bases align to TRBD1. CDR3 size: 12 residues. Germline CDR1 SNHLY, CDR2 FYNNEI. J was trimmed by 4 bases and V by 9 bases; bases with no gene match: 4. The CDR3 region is CASKQGVYGYTF. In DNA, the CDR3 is TGTGCCAGTAAACAGGGGGTCTATGGCTACACCTTC.

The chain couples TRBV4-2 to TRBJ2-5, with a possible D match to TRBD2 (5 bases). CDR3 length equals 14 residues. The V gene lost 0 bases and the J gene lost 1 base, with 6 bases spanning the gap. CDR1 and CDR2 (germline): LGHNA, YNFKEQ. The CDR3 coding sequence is TGTGCCAGCAGCCAAGAGAGGGCCCAAGAGACCCAGTACTTC. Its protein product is CASSQERAQETQYF.

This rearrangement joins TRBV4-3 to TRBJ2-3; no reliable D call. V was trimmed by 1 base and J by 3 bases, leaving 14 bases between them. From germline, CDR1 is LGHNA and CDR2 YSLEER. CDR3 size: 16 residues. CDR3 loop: CASSQVYSMVTDTQYF. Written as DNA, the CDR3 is TGCGCCAGCAGCCAAGTGTACAGTATGGTGACAGATACGCAGTATTTT.

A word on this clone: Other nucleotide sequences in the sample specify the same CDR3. CDR3 protein: CASSPTGNTEAFF. CDR3 DNA: TGTGCCAGCTCACCTACAGGGAACACTGAAGCTTTCTTT. V gene TRBV18 combines with J gene TRBJ1-1; a weak D match, TRBD1 (5 bases). The CDR3 is 13 residues long. Deletions cut 3 bases from V and 1 base from J, with 6 bases between. Germline V lookup: CDR1 KGHSH, CDR2 LQKENI.

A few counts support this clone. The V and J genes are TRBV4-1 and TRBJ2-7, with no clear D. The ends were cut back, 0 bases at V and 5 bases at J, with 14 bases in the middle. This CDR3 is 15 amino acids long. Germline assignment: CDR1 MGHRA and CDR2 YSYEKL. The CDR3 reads CASSQEGVGSHEQYF. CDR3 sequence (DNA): TGCGCCAGCAGCCAAGAAGGAGTGGGTTCCCACGAGCAGTACTTC.

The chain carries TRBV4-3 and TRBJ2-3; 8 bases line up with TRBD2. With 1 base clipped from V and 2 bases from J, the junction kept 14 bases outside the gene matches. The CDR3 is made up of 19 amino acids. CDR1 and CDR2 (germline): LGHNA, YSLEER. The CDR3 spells CASSQVPHPSGGNTDTQYF. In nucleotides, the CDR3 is TGCGCCAGCAGCCAAGTACCTCATCCGAGCGGGGGCAACACAGATACGCAGTATTTT.

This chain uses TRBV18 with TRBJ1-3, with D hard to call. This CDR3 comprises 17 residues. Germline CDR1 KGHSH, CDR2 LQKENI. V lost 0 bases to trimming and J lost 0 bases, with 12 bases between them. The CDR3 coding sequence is TGTGCCAGCTCACCACCTAGTCGGGTCAGCTCTGGAAACACCATATATTTT. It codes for CASSPPSRVSSGNTIYF.

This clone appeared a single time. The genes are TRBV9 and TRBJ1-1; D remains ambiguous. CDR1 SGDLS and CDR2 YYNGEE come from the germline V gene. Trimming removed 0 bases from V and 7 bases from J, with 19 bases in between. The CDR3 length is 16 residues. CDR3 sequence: CASSVAGWSDGGEAFF. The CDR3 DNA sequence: TGTGCCAGCAGCGTAGCCGGTTGGTCTGATGGAGGTGAAGCTTTCTTT.

The CDR3 here is CASSERDRVLKGVFYEQYF. The CDR3 DNA follows: TGTGCCAGCAGTGAACGGGACAGGGTGTTAAAAGGGGTCTTCTACGAGCAGTACTTC. The chain combines TRBV6-1 with TRBJ2-7; 9 nucleotides agree with TRBD1. CDR1 MNHNS and CDR2 SASEGT come from the germline V gene. The CDR3 covers 19 residues. After removal of 2 bases from V and 3 bases from J, the junction contained 17 bases not matched to a gene.

CDR3 nucleotides: TGTGCCAGCAGTGGGATAGCGGGAGGGACCGGGGAGCTGTTTTTT. This translates into CASSGIAGGTGELFF. This chain uses TRBV2 with TRBJ2-2; TRBD2 agrees at 11 bases. Germline V gene lookup returns CDR1 SNHLY and CDR2 FYNNEI. The CDR3 totals 15 residues. The V and J ends lost 4 bases and 5 bases, in that order; junction bases with no gene match: 3.

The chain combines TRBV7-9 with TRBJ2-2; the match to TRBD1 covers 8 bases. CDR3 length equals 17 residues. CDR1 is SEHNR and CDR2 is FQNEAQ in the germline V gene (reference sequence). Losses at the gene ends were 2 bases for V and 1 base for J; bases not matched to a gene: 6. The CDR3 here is CASSLRGQELNTGELFF. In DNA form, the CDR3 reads TGTGCCAGCAGCTTAAGGGGACAGGAGCTGAACACCGGGGAGCTGTTTTTT.

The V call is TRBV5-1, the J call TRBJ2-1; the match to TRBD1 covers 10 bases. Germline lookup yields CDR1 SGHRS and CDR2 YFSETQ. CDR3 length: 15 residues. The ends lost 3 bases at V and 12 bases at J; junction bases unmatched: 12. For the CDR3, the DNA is TGCGCCAGCAGCTCCCTTGGGACAGGGGCAGGCGGGCAGTTCTTC. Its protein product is CASSSLGTGAGGQFF.

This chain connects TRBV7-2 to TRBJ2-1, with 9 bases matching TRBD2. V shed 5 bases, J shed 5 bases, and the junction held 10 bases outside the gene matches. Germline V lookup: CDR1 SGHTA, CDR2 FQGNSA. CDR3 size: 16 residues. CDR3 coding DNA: TGTGCCAGCAGCCCCCGCCGGACTAGCGATAACAATGAGCAGTTCTTC. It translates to CASSPRRTSDNNEQFF.

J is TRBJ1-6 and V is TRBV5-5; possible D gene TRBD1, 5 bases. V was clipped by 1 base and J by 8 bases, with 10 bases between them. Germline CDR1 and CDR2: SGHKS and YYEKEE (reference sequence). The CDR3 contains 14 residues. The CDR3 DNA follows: TGTGCCAGCAGCTTGCTCAGGGTAGATTCACCCCTCCACTTT. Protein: CASSLLRVDSPLHF.